These 6 T cell receptor beta chains were all obtained from the same sample, sequenced in a study of OX40 agonist ivuxolimab in advanced cancers. This table comes from immunoSEQ multiplex PCR, and its TCRdb copy is limited to in-frame clones, with some not included. The repertoire holds 65,000 to 95,000 clones, with about 91% as singletons. The sequencing used CD4+ or CD8+ T cells sorted from blood, collected in a trial of the OX40 agonist ivuxolimab. These receptors originate from an adult with an advanced solid tumor such as melanoma, head and neck, liver or kidney cancer.

This chain links TRBV18 with TRBJ1-1; TRBD1 agrees at 7 bases. The CDR3 runs 15 residues. Germline V CDR1 and CDR2: KGHSH, LQKENI. V dropped 7 bases and J dropped 7; count of bases not matched to a gene: 15. The CDR3 region has the DNA TGTGCCAGCTTAGCCAATCCAGGGGGTCCGGGTGAAGCTTTCTTT. It specifies CASLANPGGPGEAFF.

V and J are TRBV5-1 and TRBJ2-2; maybe TRBD1 (5 bases). With 4 bases removed from V and 5 bases from J, the gap between germline ends came to 12 bases. The CDR3 contains 14 residues. CDR1 is SGHRS and CDR2 is YFSETQ in the germline V gene. The CDR3 region has the DNA TGCGCCAGCAGCCCTGCTGCAGGGACCGGGGAGCTGTTTTTT. Encoded protein: CASSPAAGTGELFF.

The chain carries TRBV29-1 and TRBJ1-5, with D possibly matching TRBD1 (5 bases). The CDR3 has 14 residues. Germline-derived CDR1 and CDR2 are SQVTM and ANQGSEA. V was shortened by 0 bases and J by 0 bases, with 6 bases between the two germline ends. Here the CDR3 DNA reads TGCAGCGTTGAAGAGGGGGGTAGCAATCAGCCCCAGCATTTT. Translating it yields CSVEEGGSNQPQHF.

In DNA form, the CDR3 reads TGTGCCAGCAGCTTTAGGGTAGGGGGAGGATCAGATACGCAGTATTTT. Its protein is CASSFRVGGGSDTQYF. The gene calls are TRBV5-8 and TRBJ2-3; D tentatively reads TRBD1 or TRBD2 (6 bases each). Germline V CDR1 and CDR2: SGHTS, YDEGEE. V was cut by 2 bases and J by 4 bases, with 17 bases left in between. The CDR3 has 16 residues.

The chain joins TRBV6-5 to TRBJ2-1; 8 nucleotides align to TRBD1. This CDR3 region has 16 residues. CDR1 MNHEY and CDR2 SVGAGI come from the germline V gene. Trimming removed 2 bases from V and 10 bases from J; junction bases left unmatched: 13. In DNA, the CDR3 is TGTGCCAGCAGTTACGTCGATCCGGCAGGGGGCGGGGAGCAGTTCTTC. This codes for CASSYVDPAGGGEQFF.

The chain employs TRBV5-1 and TRBJ2-1; TRBD1 agrees at 11 bases. CDR3 size: 15 residues. The V segment lost 2 bases and the J segment 6 bases; nucleotides outside the gene matches: 4. Germline V gene data show CDR1 as SGHRS and CDR2 as YFSETQ. CDR3 in amino acids: CASSFSGTGGNEQFF. The DNA of the CDR3 is TGCGCCAGCAGCTTCTCCGGGACAGGGGGCAATGAGCAGTTCTTC.